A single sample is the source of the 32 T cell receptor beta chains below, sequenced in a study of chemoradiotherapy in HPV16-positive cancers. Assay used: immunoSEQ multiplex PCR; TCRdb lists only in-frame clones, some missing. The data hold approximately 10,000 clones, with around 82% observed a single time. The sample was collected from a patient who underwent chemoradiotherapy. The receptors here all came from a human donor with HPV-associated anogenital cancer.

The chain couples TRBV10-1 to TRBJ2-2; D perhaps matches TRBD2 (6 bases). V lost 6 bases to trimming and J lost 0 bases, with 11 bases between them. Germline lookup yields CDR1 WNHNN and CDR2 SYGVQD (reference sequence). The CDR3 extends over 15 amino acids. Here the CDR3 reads CASRLGTPNTGELFF. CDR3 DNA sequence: TGCGCCAGCAGACTCGGGACTCCGAACACCGGGGAGCTGTTTTTT.

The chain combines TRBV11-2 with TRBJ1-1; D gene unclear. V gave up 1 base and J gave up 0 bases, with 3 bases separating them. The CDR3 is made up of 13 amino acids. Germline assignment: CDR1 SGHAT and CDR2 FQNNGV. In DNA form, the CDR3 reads TGTGCCAGCAGCTTAGGACTGAACACTGAAGCTTTCTTT. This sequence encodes CASSLGLNTEAFF.

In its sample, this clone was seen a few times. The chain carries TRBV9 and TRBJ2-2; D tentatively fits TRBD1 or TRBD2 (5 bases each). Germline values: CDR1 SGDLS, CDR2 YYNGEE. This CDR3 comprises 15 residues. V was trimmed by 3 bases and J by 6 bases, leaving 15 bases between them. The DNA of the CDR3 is TGTGCCAGCAGCGCCCTCGGGACCTTTGCCGGGGAGCTGTTTTTT. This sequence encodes CASSALGTFAGELFF.

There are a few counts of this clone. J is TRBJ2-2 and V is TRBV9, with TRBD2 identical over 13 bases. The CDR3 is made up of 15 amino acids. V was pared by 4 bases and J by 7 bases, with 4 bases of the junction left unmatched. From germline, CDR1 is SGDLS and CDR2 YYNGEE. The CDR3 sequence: CASSPWTSGGGELFF. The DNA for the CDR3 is TGTGCCAGCAGCCCATGGACTAGCGGGGGCGGGGAGCTGTTTTTT.

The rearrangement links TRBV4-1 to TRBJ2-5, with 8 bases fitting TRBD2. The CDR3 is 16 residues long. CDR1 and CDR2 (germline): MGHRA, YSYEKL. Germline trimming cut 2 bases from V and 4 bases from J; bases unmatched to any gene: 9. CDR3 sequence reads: CASSQNDRGGRETQYF. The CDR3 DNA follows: TGCGCCAGCAGCCAAAACGATCGGGGGGGCCGAGAGACCCAGTACTTC.

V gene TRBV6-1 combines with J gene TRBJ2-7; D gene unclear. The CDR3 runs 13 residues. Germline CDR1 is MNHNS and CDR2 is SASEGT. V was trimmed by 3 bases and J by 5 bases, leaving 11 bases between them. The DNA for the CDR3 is TGTGCCAGCAGTGACTCGGGTTCTGACGAGCAGTACTTC. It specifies CASSDSGSDEQYF.

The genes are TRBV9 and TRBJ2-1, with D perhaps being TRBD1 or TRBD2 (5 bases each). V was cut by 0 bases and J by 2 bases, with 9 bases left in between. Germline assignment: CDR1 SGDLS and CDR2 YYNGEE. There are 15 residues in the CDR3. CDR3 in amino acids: CASSVDGTTYNEQFF. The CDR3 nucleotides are TGTGCCAGCAGCGTAGACGGGACCACCTACAATGAGCAGTTCTTC. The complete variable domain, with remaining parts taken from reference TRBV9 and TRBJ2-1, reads DSGVTQTPKHLITATGQRVTLRCSPRSGDLSVYWYQQSLDQGLQFLIQYYNGEERAKGNILERFSAQQFPDLHSELNLSSLELGDSALYFCASSVDGTTYNEQFFGPGTRLTVL.

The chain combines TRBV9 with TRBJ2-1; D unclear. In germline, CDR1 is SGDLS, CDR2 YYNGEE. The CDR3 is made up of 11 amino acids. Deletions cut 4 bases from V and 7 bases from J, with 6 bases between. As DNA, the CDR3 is TGTGCCAGCAGCTTCCAGAATGAGCAGTTCTTC. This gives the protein CASSFQNEQFF.

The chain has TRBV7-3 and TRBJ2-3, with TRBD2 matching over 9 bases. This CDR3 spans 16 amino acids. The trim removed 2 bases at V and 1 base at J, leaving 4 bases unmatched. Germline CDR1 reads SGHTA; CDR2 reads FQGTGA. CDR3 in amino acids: CASSLAGGSRTDTQYF. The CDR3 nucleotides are TGTGCCAGCAGCTTAGCGGGGGGGTCGCGCACAGATACGCAGTATTTT. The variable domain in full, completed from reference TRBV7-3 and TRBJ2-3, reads GAGVSQTPSNKVTEKGKYVELRCDPISGHTALYWYRQSLGQGPEFLIYFQGTGAADDSGLPNDRFFAVRPEGSVSTLKIQRTERGDSAVYLCASSLAGGSRTDTQYFGPGTRLTVL.

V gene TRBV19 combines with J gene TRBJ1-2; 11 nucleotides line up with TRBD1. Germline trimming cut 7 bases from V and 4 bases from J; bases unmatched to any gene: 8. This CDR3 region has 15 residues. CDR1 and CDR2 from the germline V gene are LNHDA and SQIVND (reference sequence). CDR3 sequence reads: CASTLSGQGVYGYTF. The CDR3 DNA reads TGTGCCAGTACCTTATCGGGACAGGGGGTCTATGGCTACACCTTC.

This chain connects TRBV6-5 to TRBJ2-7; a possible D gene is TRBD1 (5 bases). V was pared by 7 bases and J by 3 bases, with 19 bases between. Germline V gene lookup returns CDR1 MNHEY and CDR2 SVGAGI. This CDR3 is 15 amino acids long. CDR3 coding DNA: TGTGCCAGCATACCAGCCAGGGATAGTCGCTACGAGCAGTACTTC. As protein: CASIPARDSRYEQYF.

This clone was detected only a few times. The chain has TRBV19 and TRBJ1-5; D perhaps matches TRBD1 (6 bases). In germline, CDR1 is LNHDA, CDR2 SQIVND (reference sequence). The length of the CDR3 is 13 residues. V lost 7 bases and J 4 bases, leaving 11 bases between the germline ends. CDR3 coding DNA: TGTGCCAGTAATAGCGACAGGAATCAGCCCCAGCATTTT. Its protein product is CASNSDRNQPQHF. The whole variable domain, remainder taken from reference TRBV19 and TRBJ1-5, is DGGITQSPKYLFRKEGQNVTLSCEQNLNHDAMYWYRQDPGQGLRLIYYSQIVNDFQKGDIAEGYSVSREKKESFPLTVTSAQKNPTAFYLCASNSDRNQPQHFGDGTRLSIL.

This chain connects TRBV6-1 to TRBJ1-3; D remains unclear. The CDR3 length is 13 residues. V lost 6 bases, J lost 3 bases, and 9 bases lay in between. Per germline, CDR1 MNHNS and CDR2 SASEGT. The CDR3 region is CASRAGFGNTIYF. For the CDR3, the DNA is TGTGCCAGCAGGGCGGGTTTTGGAAACACCATATATTTT.

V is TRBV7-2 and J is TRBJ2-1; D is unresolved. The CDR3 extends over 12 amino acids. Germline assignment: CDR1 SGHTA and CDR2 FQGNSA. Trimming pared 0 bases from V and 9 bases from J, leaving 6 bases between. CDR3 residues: CASSLAGREQFF. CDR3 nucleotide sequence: TGTGCCAGCAGCTTAGCGGGTCGTGAGCAGTTCTTC.

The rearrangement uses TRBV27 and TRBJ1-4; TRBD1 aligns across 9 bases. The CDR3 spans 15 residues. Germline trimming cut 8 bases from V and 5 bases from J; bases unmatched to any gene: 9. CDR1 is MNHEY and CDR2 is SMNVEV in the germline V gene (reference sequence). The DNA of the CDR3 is TGTGCCAGCCGGTCGCTTGGGACAGGGAATGAAAAACTGTTTTTT. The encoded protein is CASRSLGTGNEKLFF.

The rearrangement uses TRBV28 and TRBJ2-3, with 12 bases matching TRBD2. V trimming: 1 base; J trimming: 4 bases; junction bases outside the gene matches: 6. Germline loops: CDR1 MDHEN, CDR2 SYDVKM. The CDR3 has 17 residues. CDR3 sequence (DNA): TGTGCCAGCAGTTTATTTCCTAGCGGGGGGGCATCAGATACGCAGTATTTT. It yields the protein CASSLFPSGGASDTQYF.

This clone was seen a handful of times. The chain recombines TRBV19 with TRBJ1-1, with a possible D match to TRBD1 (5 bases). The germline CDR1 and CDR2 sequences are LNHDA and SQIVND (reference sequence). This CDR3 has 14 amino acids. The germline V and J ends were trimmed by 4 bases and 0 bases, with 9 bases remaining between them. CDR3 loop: CASSTQTVNTEAFF. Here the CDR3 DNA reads TGTGCCAGTAGTACTCAGACAGTGAACACTGAAGCTTTCTTT. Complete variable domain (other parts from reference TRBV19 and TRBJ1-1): DGGITQSPKYLFRKEGQNVTLSCEQNLNHDAMYWYRQDPGQGLRLIYYSQIVNDFQKGDIAEGYSVSREKKESFPLTVTSAQKNPTAFYLCASSTQTVNTEAFFGQGTRLTVV.

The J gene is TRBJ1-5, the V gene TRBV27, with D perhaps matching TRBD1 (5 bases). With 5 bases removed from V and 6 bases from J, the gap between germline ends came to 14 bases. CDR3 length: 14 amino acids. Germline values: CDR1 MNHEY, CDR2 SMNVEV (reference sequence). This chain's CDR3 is CASSTGGVPQPQHF. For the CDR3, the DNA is TGTGCCAGCAGTACAGGAGGGGTTCCTCAGCCCCAGCATTTT.

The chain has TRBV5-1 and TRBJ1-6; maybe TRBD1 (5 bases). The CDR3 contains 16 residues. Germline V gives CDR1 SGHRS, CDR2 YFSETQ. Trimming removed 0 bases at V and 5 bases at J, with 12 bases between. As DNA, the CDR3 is TGCGCCAGCAGCTTGGAACTGCGGGGCCATAATTCACCCCTCCACTTT. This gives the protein CASSLELRGHNSPLHF.

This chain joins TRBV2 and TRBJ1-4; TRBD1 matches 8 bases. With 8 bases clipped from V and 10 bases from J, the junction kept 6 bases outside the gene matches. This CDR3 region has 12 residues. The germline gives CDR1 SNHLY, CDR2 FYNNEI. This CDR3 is CASVGTGSKLFF. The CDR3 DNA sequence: TGTGCCAGCGTCGGGACAGGATCAAAACTGTTTTTT.

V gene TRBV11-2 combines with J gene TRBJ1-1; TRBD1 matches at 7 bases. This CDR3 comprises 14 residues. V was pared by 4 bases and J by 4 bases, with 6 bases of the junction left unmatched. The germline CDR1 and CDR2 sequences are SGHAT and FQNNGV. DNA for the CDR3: TGTGCCAGCAGCTCGGTCAGGGGGAGCACTGAAGCTTTCTTT. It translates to CASSSVRGSTEAFF.

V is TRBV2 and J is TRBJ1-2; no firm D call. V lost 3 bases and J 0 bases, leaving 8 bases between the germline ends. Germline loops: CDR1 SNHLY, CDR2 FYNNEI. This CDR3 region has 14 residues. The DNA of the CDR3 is TGTGCCAGCAGTGACGGAGGAGCTAACTATGGCTACACCTTC. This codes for CASSDGGANYGYTF.

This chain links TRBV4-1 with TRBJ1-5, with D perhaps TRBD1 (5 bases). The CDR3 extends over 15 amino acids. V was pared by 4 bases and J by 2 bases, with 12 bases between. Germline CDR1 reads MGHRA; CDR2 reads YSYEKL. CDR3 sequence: CASSLVQEGNQPQHF. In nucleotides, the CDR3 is TGCGCCAGCAGCCTTGTACAGGAAGGCAATCAGCCCCAGCATTTT.

This CDR3 reads CSVVGPRGGEQYF. For the CDR3, the DNA is TGCAGCGTTGTGGGGCCTAGAGGGGGAGAGCAGTACTTC. V gene TRBV29-1 combines with J gene TRBJ2-7; maybe TRBD1 (6 bases). This CDR3 is built from 13 residues. Germline CDR1 SQVTM, CDR2 ANQGSEA. Trimming left V 4 bases short and J 7 bases short, with 17 bases between.

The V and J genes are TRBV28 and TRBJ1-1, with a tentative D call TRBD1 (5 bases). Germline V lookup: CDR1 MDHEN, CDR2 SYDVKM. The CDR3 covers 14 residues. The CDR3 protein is CGARAAGVNTEAFF. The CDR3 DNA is TGTGGGGCCCGGGCCGCGGGGGTCAACACTGAAGCTTTCTTT.

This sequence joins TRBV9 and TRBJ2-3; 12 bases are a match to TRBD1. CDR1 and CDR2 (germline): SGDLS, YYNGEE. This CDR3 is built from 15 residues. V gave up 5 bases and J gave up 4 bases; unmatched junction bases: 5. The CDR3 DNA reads TGTGCCAGCAGTGGGACAGGGGGCCGGGCAGATACGCAGTATTTT. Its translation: CASSGTGGRADTQYF.

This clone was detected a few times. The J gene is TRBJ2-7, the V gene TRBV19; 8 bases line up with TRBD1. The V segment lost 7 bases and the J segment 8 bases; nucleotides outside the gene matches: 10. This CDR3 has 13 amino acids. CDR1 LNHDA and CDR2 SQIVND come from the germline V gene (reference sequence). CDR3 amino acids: CASMGDRRGKQYF. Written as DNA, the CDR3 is TGTGCCAGTATGGGGGACAGGAGGGGCAAGCAGTACTTC.

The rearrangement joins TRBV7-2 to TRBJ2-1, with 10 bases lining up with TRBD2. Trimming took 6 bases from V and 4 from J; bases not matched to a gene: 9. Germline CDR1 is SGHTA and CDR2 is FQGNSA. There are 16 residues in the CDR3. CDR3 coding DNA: TGTGCCAGCAGGCGGACCGGGACTAGCGTTTACAATGAGCAGTTCTTC. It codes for CASRRTGTSVYNEQFF.

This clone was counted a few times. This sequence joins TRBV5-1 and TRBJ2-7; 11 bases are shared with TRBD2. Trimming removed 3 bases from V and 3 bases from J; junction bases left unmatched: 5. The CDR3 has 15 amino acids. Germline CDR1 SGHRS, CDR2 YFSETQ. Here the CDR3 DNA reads TGCGCCAGCAGCTCACTAGCGGGGGTAGGCTACGAGCAGTACTTC. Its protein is CASSSLAGVGYEQYF.

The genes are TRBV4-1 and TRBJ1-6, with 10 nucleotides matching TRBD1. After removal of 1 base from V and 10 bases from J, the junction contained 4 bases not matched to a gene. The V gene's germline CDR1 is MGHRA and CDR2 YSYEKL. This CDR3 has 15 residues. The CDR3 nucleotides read TGCGCCAGCAGCCAAGGGGACAGGGGATACTCACCCCTCCACTTT. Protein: CASSQGDRGYSPLHF.

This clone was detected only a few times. In nucleotides, the CDR3 is TGCGCCAGCAGCTTGCGAGGGGGCACTGAAGCTTTCTTT. It translates to CASSLRGGTEAFF. The chain joins TRBV5-1 to TRBJ1-1, with a weak D call TRBD1 (6 bases). Germline values: CDR1 SGHRS, CDR2 YFSETQ. The germline V and J ends were trimmed by 1 base and 4 bases, with 8 bases remaining between them. The CDR3 is made up of 13 amino acids.

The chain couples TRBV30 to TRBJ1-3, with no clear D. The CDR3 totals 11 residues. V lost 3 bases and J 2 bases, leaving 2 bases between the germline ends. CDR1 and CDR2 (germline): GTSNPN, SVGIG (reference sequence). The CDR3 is CAWSTGNTIYF. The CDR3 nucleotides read TGTGCCTGGAGCACTGGAAACACCATATATTTT. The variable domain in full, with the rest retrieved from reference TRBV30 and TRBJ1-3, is SQTIHQWPATLVQPVGSPLSLECTVEGTSNPNLYWYRQAAGRGLQLLFYSVGIGQISSEVPQNLSASRPQDRQFILSSKKLLLSDSGFYLCAWSTGNTIYFGEGSWLTVV.